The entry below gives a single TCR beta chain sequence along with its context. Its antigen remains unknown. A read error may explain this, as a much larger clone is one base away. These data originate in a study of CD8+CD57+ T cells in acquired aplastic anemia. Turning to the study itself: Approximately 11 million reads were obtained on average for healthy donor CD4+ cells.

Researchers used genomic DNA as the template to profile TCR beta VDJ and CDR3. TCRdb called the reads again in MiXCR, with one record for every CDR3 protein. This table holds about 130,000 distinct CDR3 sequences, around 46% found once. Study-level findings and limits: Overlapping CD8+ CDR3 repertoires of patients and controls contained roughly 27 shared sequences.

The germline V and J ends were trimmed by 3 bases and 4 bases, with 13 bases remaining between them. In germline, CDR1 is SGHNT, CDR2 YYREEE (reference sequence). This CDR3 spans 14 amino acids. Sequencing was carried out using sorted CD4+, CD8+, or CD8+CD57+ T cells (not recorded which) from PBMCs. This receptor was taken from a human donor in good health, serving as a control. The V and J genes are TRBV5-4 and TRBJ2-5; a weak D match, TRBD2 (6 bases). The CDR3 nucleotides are TGTGCCAGCAGCTCGGGACTCTCACGAGAGACCCAGTACTTC. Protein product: CASSSGLSRETQYF.